This record concerns one TCR beta chain sequence. Its specificity is not known. Germline assignment: CDR1 DFQATT and CDR2 SNEGSKA (reference sequence). With V trimmed by 3 bases and J by 4 bases, 5 bases remained unmatched. The CDR3 is 15 amino acids. This entry is derived from a study of T cell responses to AZD1222 COVID-19 vaccine. Study background: Some second doses came at about 4 weeks and others at about 12 weeks; these were pooled.

Broader study findings: Across spike, vaccine-associated CD4 TCRs were found, dominant at 160-218 and 743-854. White British ancestry dominated among donors, who included more females, and clonal diversity was possibly underestimated. The study identified only five or six AZD1222 recipients as seropositive at baseline.

Sequenced by immunoSEQ multiplex PCR; TCRdb stores in-frame clones only, minus some. The sample yields around 180,000 clones, approximately 92% seen once. Sequencing was performed on peripheral blood, taken on day 0 of AZD1222 vaccination. The sequence derives from an adult in good health. The rearrangement uses TRBV20-1 and TRBJ2-3, with 12 nucleotides matching TRBD1. CDR3: CSASRGQGAADTQYF. The CDR3 nucleotides are TGCAGTGCTAGTAGGGGACAGGGGGCTGCAGATACGCAGTATTTT.